What follows are 7 T cell receptor beta chains derived from one specimen sequenced in a study of human T cells and chemical hapten exposure. From the RACE reads, TCRdb called clonotypes with MiXCR, one entry per CDR3 protein. The repertoire includes roughly 69,000 distinct CDR3 sequences, 10% of them detected once, and around 7% sits in the top ten. Sample time point: patch test 2, 6 weeks after DPC sensitization. Treatment: therapeutic diphenylcyclopropenone sensitization with weekly scalp DPC. Sequences were derived from whole blood, sampled in connection with sensitization to the hapten diphenylcyclopropenone (DPC). The receptors were sampled from a woman between 50 and 59 years old with alopecia areata. Some clones in this sample may be carry-over from other donors' samples.

This rearrangement joins TRBV10-3 to TRBJ1-6; D is unclear. The germline gives CDR1 ENHRY, CDR2 SYGVKD. Deletions cut 2 bases from V and 0 bases from J, with 14 bases between. The CDR3 totals 18 residues. The DNA for the CDR3 is TGTGCCATCAGTGAGACCGGACCCCACAGCTCCTATAATTCACCCCTCCACTTT. It yields the protein CAISETGPHSSYNSPLHF.

V and J are TRBV10-2 and TRBJ1-2, with 8 bases matching TRBD1. CDR3 length: 15 amino acids. V shed 5 bases and J 1 base; nucleotides not matched to a gene: 6. CDR1 and CDR2 (germline): WSHSY, SAAADI. CDR3 in amino acids: CASSTGGQDNYGYTF. The CDR3, as DNA: TGCGCCAGCAGTACTGGGGGACAGGATAACTATGGCTACACCTTC.

This chain connects TRBV18 to TRBJ1-2, with TRBD1 matching over 7 bases. V was pared by 2 bases and J by 8 bases, with 5 bases of the junction left unmatched. CDR3 length: 13 amino acids. Germline-derived CDR1 and CDR2 are KGHSH and LQKENI. CDR3 bases: TGTGCCAGCTCACCAAGGGGGCAATTAGGCTACACCTTC. It encodes CASSPRGQLGYTF.

This clonotype was seen ten or more times. The rearrangement joins TRBV7-2 to TRBJ2-2; possible D gene TRBD2, 5 bases. Trimming took off 6 bases at V and 4 bases at J, with 12 bases between the two ends. CDR1 and CDR2 from the germline V gene are SGHTA and FQGNSA. CDR3 size: 14 residues. CDR3 amino acids: CASREASGTGELFF. CDR3 bases: TGTGCCAGCAGGGAGGCTTCGGGCACCGGGGAGCTGTTTTTT.

In its sample, this clonotype was seen a few times. The V and J genes are TRBV10-3 and TRBJ2-1; D not certain. The CDR3 consists of 11 residues. CDR1 ENHRY and CDR2 SYGVKD come from the germline V gene. The V gene lost 5 bases and the J gene lost 7 bases, with 6 bases spanning the gap. CDR3 nucleotides: TGTGCCATCAGTCAGCAAAATGAGCAGTTCTTC. Its protein product is CAISQQNEQFF.

Notes on this clonotype: A single base separates this from a much larger clone, so it may be a read error. The chain carries TRBV2 and TRBJ2-2, with 7 bases fitting TRBD2. This CDR3 is 13 amino acids long. Germline CDR1 SNHLY, CDR2 FYNNEI. V trimming: 5 bases; J trimming: 4 bases; junction bases outside the gene matches: 1. CDR3 DNA: TGTGCCAGCAGTAGCGGGATCACCGGGGAGCTGTTTTTT. As protein: CASSSGITGELFF.

This clonotype was counted many times. The chain carries TRBV11-2 and TRBJ2-1; TRBD2 agrees at 10 bases. V lost 5 bases to trimming and J lost 0 bases; unmatched junction nucleotides: 4. CDR1 and CDR2 (germline): SGHAT, FQNNGV. This CDR3 comprises 16 residues. The CDR3: CASSKLAGSSYNEQFF. The DNA for the CDR3 is TGTGCCAGCAGCAAACTAGCGGGGAGCTCCTACAATGAGCAGTTCTTC. Drawing the rest from reference TRBV11-2 and TRBJ2-1, the complete variable domain is EAGVAQSPRYKIIEKRQSVAFWCNPISGHATLYWYQQILGQGPKLLIQFQNNGVVDDSQLPKDRFSAERLKGVDSTLKIQPAKLEDSAVYLCASSKLAGSSYNEQFFGPGTRLTVL.